Below, 20 T cell receptor beta chains from the same sample are listed, as sequenced in a study of early T cells in non-severe SARS-CoV-2 infection. One entry per CDR3 protein results from TCRdb running MiXCR on the 5' RACE reads. The sample shows roughly 30,000 distinct CDR3 sequences, 5% to 6.5% of them seen only once. The source was whole blood, collected at baseline. These receptors all come from an adult who was a healthcare worker with PCR-confirmed SARS-CoV-2 infection or an uninfected control (not recorded which).

The chain is built from TRBV12-3 or TRBV12-4 and TRBJ2-7; D gene uncertain. CDR3 size: 14 residues. Between the trimmed V and J ends, which lost 5 bases and 0 bases, there was a span of 11 bases. CDR3 sequence: CASSLQPLSYEQYF. The CDR3 bases are TGTGCCAGCAGTCTTCAACCCCTCTCCTACGAGCAGTACTTC.

This clonotype was recorded a few times. This chain uses TRBV12-3 or TRBV12-4 with TRBJ2-2; no clear D. The CDR3 is made up of 17 amino acids. V lost 4 bases and J 0 bases, leaving 15 bases between the germline ends. The CDR3 DNA is TGTGCCAGCAGTTCCGCCCTCCTGGCTACGAACACCGGGGAGCTGTTTTTT. This encodes CASSSALLATNTGELFF.

This clonotype was observed many times. This chain uses TRBV4-1 with TRBJ2-7; D uncertain. This CDR3 region has 15 residues. V was shortened by 3 bases and J by 1 base, with 13 bases between the two germline ends. Per the germline V gene, CDR1 is MGHRA and CDR2 is YSYEKL. CDR3 nucleotide sequence: TGCGCCAGCAGCCAGGATTACGGGCCGTCCTACGAGCAGTACTTC. This encodes CASSQDYGPSYEQYF.

This clonotype came up many times. V gene TRBV3-1 combines with J gene TRBJ2-3; the D gene is possibly TRBD1 (6 bases). Germline assignment: CDR1 LGHDT and CDR2 YNNKEL (reference sequence). The CDR3 runs to 12 residues. Trimming shortened V by 5 bases and J by 14 bases, and 17 bases separated the two germline ends. DNA for the CDR3: TGTGCCAGCAGCTTACAGGGCCCTACCCGGTATTTT. This sequence encodes CASSLQGPTRYF.

This clonotype appeared a few times. The CDR3 nucleotides are TGTGCCAGCAGCAGACAGTACAATGAGCAGTTCTTC. Its protein is CASSRQYNEQFF. The J gene is TRBJ2-1, the V gene TRBV3-1, with D possibly being TRBD1 (5 bases). V was shortened by 5 bases and J by 4 bases, with 6 bases between the two germline ends. Germline V gene lookup returns CDR1 LGHDT and CDR2 YNNKEL (reference sequence). The CDR3 has 12 residues.

This clonotype was counted a few times. The chain uses TRBV29-1 and TRBJ2-2; 8 bases are shared with TRBD1. The V gene's germline CDR1 is SQVTM and CDR2 ANQGSEA. V trimming: 6 bases; J trimming: 2 bases; junction bases outside the gene matches: 8. The CDR3 length is 15 residues. In DNA, the CDR3 is TGCAGCGTAACACCGGGACAGGCTAACACCGGGGAGCTGTTTTTT. Encoded protein: CSVTPGQANTGELFF.

This clonotype was observed at least ten times. This rearrangement joins TRBV4-3 to TRBJ2-1; D may be TRBD1 or TRBD2 (6 bases each). With 0 bases removed from V and 3 bases from J, the gap between germline ends came to 12 bases. This CDR3 region has 16 residues. Germline values: CDR1 LGHNA, CDR2 YSLEER. CDR3 bases: TGCGCCAGCAGCCAAGATAGAGGGGGGTTCTACAATGAGCAGTTCTTC. Amino acid sequence: CASSQDRGGFYNEQFF.

This clonotype was found many times. The chain has TRBV6-6 and TRBJ1-5; D might be TRBD1 (5 bases). The CDR3 contains 13 residues. The V end was cut by 6 bases, the J end by 2 bases, with 8 bases between. Germline CDR1 and CDR2: MNHNY and SVGAGI (reference sequence). The CDR3 spells CASSGDRNQPQHF. The CDR3 coding sequence is TGTGCCAGCAGCGGGGACCGCAATCAGCCCCAGCATTTT.

This clonotype was seen a handful of times. The J gene is TRBJ2-3, the V gene TRBV24-1; 14 bases are shared with TRBD2. Germline lookup yields CDR1 KGHDR and CDR2 SFDVKD. The V gene end was trimmed by 0 bases and the J gene end by 6 bases; junction bases not matched to a gene: 13. CDR3 length: 20 amino acids. The CDR3 bases are TGTGCCACCAGTGATTTGCAGGAGGAGGGACTAGCGGGAGCGCCCGATACGCAGTATTTT. Translating it yields CATSDLQEEGLAGAPDTQYF.

This clonotype was seen more than once but under ten times. V gene TRBV7-6 combines with J gene TRBJ1-1; 7 nucleotides align to TRBD1. The junction had 6 bases not matched to a gene; V was cut back by 5 bases and J by 3 bases. This CDR3 has 14 residues. CDR1 SGHVS and CDR2 FNYEAQ come from the germline V gene. The CDR3 bases are TGTGCCAGCAGCCCGGGACAGATGCACACTGAAGCTTTCTTT. Its translation: CASSPGQMHTEAFF.

This clonotype was detected ten times or more. The chain is built from TRBV19 and TRBJ1-2, with TRBD1 matching 7 bases. Germline CDR1 reads LNHDA; CDR2 reads SQIVND (reference sequence). V lost 10 bases, J lost 0 bases, and 2 bases stayed unmatched. The CDR3 covers 12 residues. This CDR3 is CAIQGANYGYTF. The CDR3 DNA reads as TGTGCCATTCAGGGGGCTAACTATGGCTACACCTTC.

This clonotype was counted at least ten times. The gene calls are TRBV11-2 and TRBJ2-3, with 8 bases identical to TRBD1. The germline gives CDR1 SGHAT, CDR2 FQNNGV. J gave up 5 bases and V 4 bases, and 2 bases lay outside the gene matches. The CDR3 runs 13 residues. CDR3 in amino acids: CASSSGQGDTQYF. The CDR3 nucleotides read TGTGCCAGCAGCTCCGGACAGGGAGATACGCAGTATTTT.

This clonotype was seen ten or more times. This chain links TRBV12-5 with TRBJ1-3, with no clear D. CDR1 is LGHNT, CDR2 FRNRAP, per germline. The germline V and J ends were trimmed by 4 bases and 0 bases, with 10 bases remaining between them. This CDR3 has 15 residues. The CDR3 sequence: CASGSAFSSGNTIYF. The CDR3 coding sequence is TGTGCTAGTGGTTCCGCCTTTAGCTCTGGAAACACCATATATTTT.

There are many counts of this clonotype. The CDR3 here is CASSEYDLYGRARNEQFF. In DNA, the CDR3 is TGTGCCAGCAGTGAATATGATTTGTACGGGAGGGCCAGGAATGAGCAGTTCTTC. The chain combines TRBV25-1 with TRBJ2-1; 8 bases match TRBD2. The V gene's germline CDR1 is MGHDK and CDR2 SYGVNS. The CDR3 has 18 residues. The J segment lost 7 bases and the V segment lost 0 bases, leaving 14 bases of the junction unmatched.

This clonotype appeared many times. CDR3 region: CASSLRGGASTDTQYF. The CDR3 DNA reads TGTGCCAGCAGCTTAAGAGGGGGCGCGAGCACAGATACGCAGTATTTT. The gene calls are TRBV7-3 and TRBJ2-3; TRBD1 aligns across 7 bases. Per germline, CDR1 SGHTA and CDR2 FQGTGA. The CDR3 contains 16 residues. With V trimmed by 1 base and J by 0 bases, 4 bases remained unmatched.

This clonotype was counted at least ten times. This chain joins TRBV7-2 and TRBJ2-7, with TRBD2 matching over 10 bases. Unmatched junction bases numbered 4, after V lost 3 bases and J lost 5 bases. Germline CDR1 is SGHTA and CDR2 is FQGNSA. CDR3 size: 14 residues. The CDR3 bases are TGTGCCAGCAGCTTCACCGGGACTAGCGACGAGCAGTACTTC. Translation: CASSFTGTSDEQYF.

This clonotype was observed many times. V and J are TRBV6-2 or TRBV6-3 and TRBJ2-5; 9 bases align to TRBD1. The germline V gene has CDR1 MNHEY and CDR2 SVGEGT. With 4 bases clipped from V and 2 bases from J, the junction kept 11 bases outside the gene matches. CDR3 length: 17 amino acids. CDR3 DNA: TGTGCCAGCAGTTCAAGAGCCGCCGGGACAGGGCAAGAGACCCAGTACTTC. Translated, it gives CASSSRAAGTGQETQYF.

The chain uses TRBV11-2 and TRBJ2-7; 11 bases are shared with TRBD2. V gave up 5 bases and J gave up 5 bases; unmatched junction bases: 8. Germline V gene lookup returns CDR1 SGHAT and CDR2 FQNNGV. The CDR3 loop spans 15 amino acids. The CDR3 loop reads CASSLQTSGKNEQYF. CDR3 DNA sequence: TGTGCCAGCAGCCTACAGACTAGCGGGAAAAACGAGCAGTACTTC.

The rearrangement uses TRBV3-1 and TRBJ1-1; D possibly corresponds to TRBD1 (5 bases). Trimming left V 4 bases short and J 6 bases short, with 9 bases between. Germline V gene sequence: CDR1 LGHDT, CDR2 YNNKEL (reference sequence). This CDR3 is 12 amino acids long. The CDR3 DNA is TGTGCCAGCAGCCGGGGGAAGGCTGAAGCTTTCTTT. Its translation is CASSRGKAEAFF.

This clonotype was seen a handful of times. This chain links TRBV12-3 or TRBV12-4 with TRBJ2-3, with 12 bases matching TRBD2. This CDR3 region has 16 residues. After removal of 5 bases from V and 2 bases from J, the junction contained 5 bases not matched to a gene. CDR3 protein: CASSPLAGGLTDTQYF. Here the CDR3 DNA reads TGTGCCAGCAGTCCACTAGCGGGGGGCCTCACAGATACGCAGTATTTT.